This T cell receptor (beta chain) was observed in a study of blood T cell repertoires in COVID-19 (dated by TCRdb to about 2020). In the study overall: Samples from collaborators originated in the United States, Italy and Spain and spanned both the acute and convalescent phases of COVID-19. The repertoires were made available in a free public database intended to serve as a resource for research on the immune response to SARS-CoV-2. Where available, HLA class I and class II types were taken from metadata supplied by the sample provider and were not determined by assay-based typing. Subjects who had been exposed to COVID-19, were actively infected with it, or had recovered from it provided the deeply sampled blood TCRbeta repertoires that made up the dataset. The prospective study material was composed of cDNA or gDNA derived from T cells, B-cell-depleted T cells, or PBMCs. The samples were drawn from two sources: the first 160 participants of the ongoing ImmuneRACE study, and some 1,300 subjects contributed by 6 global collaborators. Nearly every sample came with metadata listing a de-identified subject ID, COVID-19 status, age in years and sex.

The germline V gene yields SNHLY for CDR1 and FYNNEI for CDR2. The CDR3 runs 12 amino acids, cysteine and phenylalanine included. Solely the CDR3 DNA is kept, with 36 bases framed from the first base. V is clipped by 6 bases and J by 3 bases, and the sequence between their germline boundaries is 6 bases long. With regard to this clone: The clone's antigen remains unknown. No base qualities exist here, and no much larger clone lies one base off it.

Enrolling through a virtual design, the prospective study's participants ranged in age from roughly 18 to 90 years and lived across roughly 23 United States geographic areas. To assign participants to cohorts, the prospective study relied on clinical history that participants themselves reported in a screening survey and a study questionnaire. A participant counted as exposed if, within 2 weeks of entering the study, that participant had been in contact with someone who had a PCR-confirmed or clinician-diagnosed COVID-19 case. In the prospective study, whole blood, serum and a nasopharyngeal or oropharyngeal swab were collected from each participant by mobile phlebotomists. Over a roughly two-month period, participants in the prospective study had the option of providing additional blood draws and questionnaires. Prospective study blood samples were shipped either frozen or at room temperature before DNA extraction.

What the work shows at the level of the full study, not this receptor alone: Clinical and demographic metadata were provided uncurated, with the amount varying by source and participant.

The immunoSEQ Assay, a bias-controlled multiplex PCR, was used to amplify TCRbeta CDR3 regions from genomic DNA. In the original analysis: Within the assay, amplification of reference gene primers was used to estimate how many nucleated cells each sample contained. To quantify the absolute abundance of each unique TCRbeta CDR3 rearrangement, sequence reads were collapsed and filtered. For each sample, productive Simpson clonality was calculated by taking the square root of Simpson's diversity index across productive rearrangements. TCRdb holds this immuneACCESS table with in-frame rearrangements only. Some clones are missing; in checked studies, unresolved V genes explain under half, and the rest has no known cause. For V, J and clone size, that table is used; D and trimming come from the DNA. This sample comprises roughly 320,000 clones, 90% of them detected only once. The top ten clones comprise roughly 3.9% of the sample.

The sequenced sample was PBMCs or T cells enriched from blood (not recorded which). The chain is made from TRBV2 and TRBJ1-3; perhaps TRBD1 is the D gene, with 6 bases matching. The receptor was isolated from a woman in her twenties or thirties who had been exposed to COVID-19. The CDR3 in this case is CASRGGGNTIYF. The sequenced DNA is TGTGCCAGCAGAGGGGGTGGAAACACCATATATTTT.